The source of this TCR beta chain is a study of technical replicates of blood from several donors. Clones were read by immunoSEQ multiplex PCR, and TCRdb kept only the in-frame ones, dropping some. The data show roughly 60,000 clones, approximately 87% seen once. The CDR3 covers 18 residues. V was clipped by 3 bases and J by 1 base, with 20 bases between them. Germline V lookup: CDR1 LGHNA, CDR2 YSLEER. This TCR derives from a human donor in good health. Some clones in this sample may be carry-over from other donors' samples. This chain uses TRBV4-3 with TRBJ2-3, with D possibly TRBD2 on 7 matching bases. What was sequenced was PBMCs. The CDR3 bases are TGCGCCAGCAGCCAGGGACAACCACGGGGGAGGGGCACAGATACGCAGTATTTT. Its translation: CASSQGQPRGRGTDTQYF.